The 30 T cell receptor beta chains in this list originate from one sample, sequenced in a study of blood T cells in healthy people across ages. The authors ran a second PCR of about 6 to 11 cycles using a sample-barcoded 5' primer and a J-beta primer mix. Via MiXCR, TCRdb re-called the 5' RACE reads, giving one row per CDR3 protein. There are about 640,000 distinct CDR3 sequences in the sample; approximately 50% occur only once, and over 30% lies in the top ten. The sample was blood. The receptors here all came from a man in his 60s in good health.

V gene TRBV4-2 combines with J gene TRBJ2-2; 8 bases fit TRBD2. Germline V gives CDR1 LGHNA, CDR2 YNFKEQ. The junction had 13 bases not matched to a gene; V was cut back by 4 bases and J by 0 bases. The CDR3 is 19 residues long. DNA for the CDR3: TGTGCCAGCAGCCTTCAGCGGGGGCCCAACGACGCGAACACCGGGGAGCTGTTTTTT. Translation: CASSLQRGPNDANTGELFF.

V and J are TRBV7-2 and TRBJ2-3; 13 bases map to TRBD2. V was pared by 7 bases and J by 6 bases, with 7 bases of the junction left unmatched. Germline CDR1 and CDR2: SGHTA and FQGNSA. This CDR3 spans 15 amino acids. CDR3 nucleotide sequence: TGTGCCAGCATCCGACTAGCGGGGGGAGTTGATACGCAGTATTTT. Translation gives CASIRLAGGVDTQYF.

CDR3: CASSLGHTSSGANVLTF. CDR3 nucleotides: TGCGCCAGCAGCCTCGGACATACCAGCTCTGGGGCCAACGTCCTGACTTTC. The rearrangement links TRBV5-1 to TRBJ2-6, with D tentatively TRBD1 (5 bases). The CDR3 extends over 17 amino acids. V was clipped by 4 bases and J by 0 bases, with 14 bases between them. Germline V gene data show CDR1 as SGHRS and CDR2 as YFSETQ.

The chain employs TRBV6-5 and TRBJ2-1; possibly TRBD1 or TRBD2 for D (5 bases each). V lost 6 bases and J lost 3, with 12 bases in between. CDR3 length: 14 residues. Looked up from germline, CDR1 is MNHEY and CDR2 is SVGAGI. CDR3 sequence reads: CASRVGGSYNEQFF. DNA for the CDR3: TGTGCCAGCAGAGTTGGGGGAAGCTACAATGAGCAGTTCTTC.

This clonotype has only a few counts. CDR3 residues: CATGAGMGANVLTF. The CDR3 DNA reads as TGTGCCACCGGGGCAGGGATGGGGGCCAACGTCCTGACTTTC. The V call is TRBV15, the J call TRBJ2-6, with D tentatively TRBD1 (5 bases). The CDR3 has 14 amino acids. The germline V gene has CDR1 LNHNV and CDR2 YYDKDF (reference sequence). Trimming pared 8 bases from V and 4 bases from J, leaving 12 bases between. Based on the CDR3 plus reference TRBV15 and TRBJ2-6, the full variable domain is DAMVIQNPRYQVTQFGKPVTLSCSQTLNHNVMYWYQQKSSQAPKLLFHYYDKDFNNEADTPDNFQSRRPNTSFCFLDIRSPGLGDTAMYLCATGAGMGANVLTFGAGSRLTVL.

Here the CDR3 reads CSLQAGGQDTQYF. In nucleotides, the CDR3 is TGCAGCCTCCAGGCGGGGGGGCAAGATACGCAGTATTTT. The chain is built from TRBV29-1 and TRBJ2-3; 9 nucleotides align to TRBD2. The CDR3 runs 13 residues. The V gene's germline CDR1 is SQVTM and CDR2 ANQGSEA. Germline trimming cut 8 bases from V and 5 bases from J; bases unmatched to any gene: 8.

This clonotype was observed a handful of times. The chain is built from TRBV25-1 and TRBJ1-2; TRBD1 is a possible D gene (5 bases). From germline, CDR1 is MGHDK and CDR2 SYGVNS. Trimming left V 1 base short and J 2 bases short, with 11 bases between. The CDR3 has 15 amino acids. The CDR3: CASSEFGGVNYGYTF. The CDR3 DNA follows: TGTGCCAGCAGTGAATTTGGGGGAGTAAACTATGGCTACACCTTC.

The V and J genes are TRBV24-1 and TRBJ2-1, with TRBD1 matching 7 bases. Germline V CDR1 and CDR2: KGHDR, SFDVKD. The CDR3 contains 12 residues. The J segment lost 7 bases and the V segment lost 10 bases, leaving 6 bases of the junction unmatched. The CDR3 DNA sequence: TGTGCCACTGAGGGGGCGCGGAATGAGCAGTTCTTC. Translation gives CATEGARNEQFF.

In regard to this clonotype: A much larger clone lies one base from this, so it may be a read error. The rearrangement links TRBV2 to TRBJ2-1; D ambiguous. V lost 7 bases, J lost 4 bases, and 5 bases lay in between. CDR1 is SNHLY, CDR2 FYNNEI, per germline. The CDR3 loop spans 11 amino acids. CDR3 amino acids: CASTGYNEQFF. For the CDR3, the DNA is TGTGCCAGCACGGGTTACAATGAGCAGTTCTTC. Combining the CDR3 with reference TRBV2 and TRBJ2-1 gives the whole variable domain EPEVTQTPSHQVTQMGQEVILRCVPISNHLYFYWYRQILGQKVEFLVSFYNNEISEKSEIFDDQFSVERPDGSNFTLKIRSTKLEDSAMYFCASTGYNEQFFGPGTRLTVL.

The chain uses TRBV7-2 and TRBJ2-5; 7 bases are shared with TRBD2. Looked up from germline, CDR1 is SGHTA and CDR2 is FQGNSA. The ends lost 4 bases at V and 5 bases at J; junction bases unmatched: 10. CDR3 length: 15 amino acids. CDR3 amino acids: CASSSPGGRRETQYF. CDR3 DNA: TGTGCCAGCAGCTCCCCGGGGGGTAGGAGGGAGACCCAGTACTTC.

V usage is TRBV5-1 and J usage is TRBJ2-1; D call uncertain. Germline loops: CDR1 SGHRS, CDR2 YFSETQ. V lost 1 base and J 6 bases, leaving 14 bases between the germline ends. CDR3 length: 15 residues. CDR3 in amino acids: CASSLMGYIGNEQFF. The CDR3 coding sequence is TGCGCCAGCAGCTTGATGGGTTATATCGGCAATGAGCAGTTCTTC.

The chain links TRBV7-2 to TRBJ2-7; 9 positions agree with TRBD1. The CDR3 contains 14 residues. J gave up 3 bases and V 5 bases, and 5 bases lay outside the gene matches. Germline lookup yields CDR1 SGHTA and CDR2 FQGNSA. The DNA of the CDR3 is TGTGCCAGCAGCAGAGGACAGGGGAACTACGAGCAGTACTTC. It translates to CASSRGQGNYEQYF. The full variable domain, with the rest looked up from reference TRBV7-2 and TRBJ2-7, is GAGVSQSPSNKVTEKGKDVELRCDPISGHTALYWYRQSLGQGLEFLIYFQGNSAPDKSGLPSDRFSAERTGGSVSTLTIQRTQQEDSAVYLCASSRGQGNYEQYFGPGTRLTVT.

As concerns this clonotype: With a much larger clone just one base away, this may be a read error. The chain recombines TRBV7-9 with TRBJ1-2, with D unclear. The CDR3 has 14 amino acids. Germline lookup yields CDR1 SEHNR and CDR2 FQNEAQ (reference sequence). The CDR3 spells CVSSLEPDSYGYTF. DNA for the CDR3: TGTGTCAGCAGCTTAGAACCAGATAGCTATGGCTACACCTTC.

This clonotype was observed a handful of times. This chain joins TRBV11-2 and TRBJ1-2, with no clear D. From germline, CDR1 is SGHAT and CDR2 FQNNGV. CDR3 length: 15 residues. Trimming left V 1 base short and J 4 bases short, with 13 bases between. The CDR3: CASSLGGWSPYGYTF. The CDR3 DNA sequence: TGTGCCAGCAGCTTAGGCGGGTGGAGTCCCTATGGCTACACCTTC. The full variable domain, rest sourced from reference TRBV11-2 and TRBJ1-2, is EAGVAQSPRYKIIEKRQSVAFWCNPISGHATLYWYQQILGQGPKLLIQFQNNGVVDDSQLPKDRFSAERLKGVDSTLKIQPAKLEDSAVYLCASSLGGWSPYGYTFGSGTRLTVV.

V and J are TRBV18 and TRBJ2-5, with a possible D match to TRBD2 (5 bases). From germline, CDR1 is KGHSH and CDR2 LQKENI. Deletions cut 1 base from V and 1 base from J, with 7 bases between. This CDR3 comprises 14 residues. CDR3 sequence: CASSPRAGQETQYF. The CDR3 region has the DNA TGTGCCAGCTCACCACGGGCGGGCCAAGAGACCCAGTACTTC.

This clonotype has just a few counts. The chain uses TRBV29-1 and TRBJ1-2; D gene unclear. Deletions cut 4 bases from V and 7 bases from J, with 10 bases between. Germline V gene sequence: CDR1 SQVTM, CDR2 ANQGSEA. The CDR3 loop spans 11 amino acids. Here the CDR3 DNA reads TGCAGCGTTGTACGAGATCGTGGCTACACCTTC. Protein product: CSVVRDRGYTF.

As for this clonotype: Compared with germline, one end of the junction differs, possibly owing to a read error. This chain links TRBV5-1 with TRBJ2-1, with TRBD1 as a possible D gene (5 bases). The CDR3 covers 16 residues. Germline V gene data show CDR1 as SGHRS and CDR2 as YFSETQ. CDR3 nucleotides: TGCGCCAGCAGCTTGGAAGGGGTGAGCTCCTACAATGGGCAGTTCTTC. The encoded protein is CASSLEGVSSYNGQFF.

This clonotype was counted ten times or more. One junction end disagrees with the germline gene, perhaps due to a read error. The chain uses TRBV4-2 and TRBJ1-1; maybe TRBD1 (6 bases). The V gene's germline CDR1 is LGHNA and CDR2 YNFKEQ. CDR3 size: 17 residues. CDR3 protein: CASSPRQGQGMKTEAFF. Here the CDR3 DNA reads TGTGCCAGCAGCCCGCGCCAGGGGCAGGGGATGAAGACTGAAGCTTTCTTT.

Here the CDR3 DNA reads TGTGCCAGTAGTATGGCAGGGGGCTACGAGCAGTACTTC. This gives the protein CASSMAGGYEQYF. This chain connects TRBV19 to TRBJ2-7; 7 positions agree with TRBD1. J gave up 3 bases and V 3 bases, and 2 bases lay outside the gene matches. Germline V CDR1 and CDR2: LNHDA, SQIVND (reference sequence). CDR3 length: 13 residues.

This clonotype was observed once. The chain has TRBV20-1 and TRBJ2-5; 9 positions match TRBD1. CDR3 length: 14 amino acids. Germline values: CDR1 DFQATT, CDR2 SNEGSKA (reference sequence). The V gene end was trimmed by 3 bases and the J gene end by 5 bases; junction bases not matched to a gene: 7. CDR3 nucleotides: TGCAGTGCTAGGGTACAGGGGGCACGGGAGACCCAGTACTTC. Its protein is CSARVQGARETQYF.

The rearrangement uses TRBV6-5 and TRBJ1-6; TRBD1 is a possible D gene (5 bases). This CDR3 spans 15 amino acids. CDR1 is MNHEY, CDR2 SVGAGI, per germline. The V end lost 2 bases, the J end lost 7 bases, and 12 bases lay between the germline ends. The CDR3 bases are TGTGCCAGCAGTTACGGGGACGGATGGAATTCACCCCTCCACTTT. Amino acid sequence: CASSYGDGWNSPLHF.

V gene TRBV27 combines with J gene TRBJ1-6, with a weak D call TRBD1 (6 bases). CDR3 size: 16 residues. The V gene lost 2 bases and the J gene lost 8 bases, with 16 bases spanning the gap. CDR1 and CDR2 (germline): MNHEY, SMNVEV (reference sequence). The CDR3 nucleotides read TGTGCCAGCAGTTTAGAAGGGGGTCAGCGGTATTCACCCCTCCACTTT. This encodes CASSLEGGQRYSPLHF.

In its sample, this clonotype was seen many times. The V and J genes are TRBV7-2 and TRBJ1-2; unclear D gene. Trimming removed 1 base at V and 6 bases at J, with 9 bases between. The CDR3 length is 13 residues. Germline CDR1 and CDR2: SGHTA and FQGNSA. The CDR3: CASSLVGGNGYTF. The CDR3 region has the DNA TGTGCCAGCAGCTTAGTCGGTGGGAATGGCTACACCTTC.

The chain recombines TRBV27 with TRBJ2-7; 8 bases are a match to TRBD1. With the DNA end fitting TRBJ2-5 better, the J assignment may be wrong. The CDR3 spans 16 residues. The V gene's germline CDR1 is MNHEY and CDR2 SMNVEV (reference sequence). DNA of the CDR3: TGTGCCAGCAGTTTAAACGCGATAACAGGGGGAGAGACCCAGTACTTC. It encodes CASSLNAITGGETQYF.

This chain connects TRBV5-4 to TRBJ2-7; a weak D match, TRBD2 (5 bases). Per the germline V gene, CDR1 is SGHNT and CDR2 is YYREEE (reference sequence). This CDR3 has 12 amino acids. V was clipped by 3 bases and J by 5 bases, with 9 bases between them. The CDR3 sequence: CASSSDWDEQYF. CDR3 bases: TGTGCCAGCAGCTCGGACTGGGACGAGCAGTACTTC.

This clonotype was counted a single time. The genes are TRBV3-1 and TRBJ2-3, with 8 bases fitting TRBD1. The CDR3 loop spans 15 amino acids. Germline V gene data show CDR1 as LGHDT and CDR2 as YNNKEL (reference sequence). J lost 5 bases, V lost 4 bases, and 8 bases had no gene match. The CDR3 sequence is CASSLGQGAIDTQYF. The CDR3 coding sequence is TGTGCCAGCAGCCTGGGGCAGGGGGCGATAGATACGCAGTATTTT.

The chain uses TRBV6-2 or TRBV6-3 and TRBJ2-5; tentative D call: TRBD1 (6 bases). The CDR3 length is 15 residues. Germline-derived CDR1 and CDR2 are MNHEY and SVGEGT. Trimming took off 5 bases at V and 5 bases at J, with 18 bases between the two ends. CDR3 coding DNA: TGTGCCAGCAGTAACCGGGACACCCCAAGTGAGACCCAGTACTTC. This codes for CASSNRDTPSETQYF.

The V and J genes are TRBV12-3 or TRBV12-4 and TRBJ1-4; D gene unclear. The CDR3 is made up of 12 amino acids. V lost 8 bases, J lost 7 bases, and 11 bases lay in between. In DNA, the CDR3 is TGTGCCAGCTCCTCAACCTTTGAAAAACTGTTTTTT. Its translation: CASSSTFEKLFF.

This clonotype was seen more than once but under ten times. V usage is TRBV20-1 and J usage is TRBJ2-7; possible D gene TRBD1, 6 bases. The CDR3 loop spans 14 amino acids. Germline CDR1 DFQATT, CDR2 SNEGSKA (reference sequence). V dropped 1 base and J dropped 4 bases, with 14 bases sitting between them. The CDR3 sequence is CSARAHGGRYEQYF. Written as DNA, the CDR3 is TGCAGTGCTAGAGCGCATGGGGGCAGATACGAGCAGTACTTC.

V is TRBV20-1 and J is TRBJ2-6; tentative D call: TRBD2 (5 bases). The CDR3 runs 16 residues. V gave up 2 bases and J gave up 1 base, with 12 bases separating them. Germline assignment: CDR1 DFQATT and CDR2 SNEGSKA (reference sequence). The CDR3 here is CSARPGGRSGANVLTF. CDR3 bases: TGCAGTGCTAGACCCGGCGGGCGATCTGGGGCCAACGTCCTGACTTTC.